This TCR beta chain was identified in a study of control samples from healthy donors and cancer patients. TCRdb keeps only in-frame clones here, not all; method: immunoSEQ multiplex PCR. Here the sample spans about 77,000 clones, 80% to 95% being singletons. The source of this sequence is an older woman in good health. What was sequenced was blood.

Here the CDR3 reads CAITGGRGNTEAFF. The CDR3 region has the DNA TGTGCCATCACAGGCGGGAGAGGGAACACTGAAGCTTTCTTT. The rearrangement joins TRBV28 to TRBJ1-1; TRBD1 is a possible D gene (5 bases). The germline V gene has CDR1 MDHEN and CDR2 SYDVKM. This CDR3 comprises 14 residues. Trimming pared 10 bases from V and 1 base from J, leaving 16 bases between.